Included here is one T cell receptor (beta chain) sequence, with context. The data were obtained in a study of shared clonotypes between healthy human individuals. It was CD45RO-negative cells, positively selected for CCR7, that made up naive CD8 cells, with terminally differentiated effector memory CD45RA+ cells excluded. This CDR3 is built from 15 residues. V lost 3 bases to trimming and J lost 3 bases, with 12 bases between them. The V gene's germline CDR1 is MDHEN and CDR2 SYDVKM. The assay was immunoSEQ multiplex PCR, and TCRdb's table has in-frame clones only and misses some. This table has approximately 590,000 clones, roughly 95% appearing once.

This receptor was obtained from a woman aged 30 to 39 in good health. V gene TRBV28 combines with J gene TRBJ2-1; possibly TRBD2 for D (5 bases). The sample taken for sequencing was naive CD8+ T cells sorted from blood. In DNA, the CDR3 is TGTGCCAGCAGTTTCTCCGGGATCGACTACAATGAGCAGTTCTTC. Translation: CASSFSGIDYNEQFF.